This T cell receptor (beta chain) came from a study of T cell responses to AZD1222 COVID-19 vaccine. Study outcomes and limitations: Possibly, clonal diversity was underestimated; donors were largely white British and included more females.

Turning to this clone: Antigen: not known.

Trimming took off 3 bases at V and 5 bases at J, with 17 bases between the two ends. The length of the CDR3 is 15 residues. The germline V gene encodes CDR1 SGHNT and CDR2 YYREEE (reference sequence). Sequencing used immunoSEQ multiplex PCR; TCRdb keeps in-frame clones, though not all of them. Of over 100,000 clones in the sample, approximately 88% are singletons; the top ten hold 5% to 7.5%. The chain recombines TRBV5-4 with TRBJ2-5, with D maybe TRBD1 (6 bases). Sequencing used peripheral blood, obtained on day 0 of AZD1222 vaccination. The sequence derives from an adult in good health. CDR3 nucleotide sequence: TGTGCCAGCAGCTCGCCGGGACACTTCTCTGAGACCCAGTACTTC. Protein sequence: CASSSPGHFSETQYF.